The T cell receptor beta chain under discussion was sequenced for a study of T-cell reconstitution after alpha-beta-depleted transplantation in children. The study, taken as a whole, reports: At around two months after transplant, the alpha-beta T cells were reportedly derived from several hundred expanded clones that came from non-depleted graft cells.

As it was prepared, the TCRbeta library received unique molecular identifiers. Each CDR3 protein is one row after TCRdb ran MiXCR on the PCR reads. The sample holds about a million distinct CDR3 sequences, around 30% seen once. Only a few counts were recorded for this clonotype. Its antigen is not known. This CDR3 spans 14 amino acids. Germline CDR1 DFQATT, CDR2 SNEGSKA (reference sequence). Unmatched junction bases numbered 4, after V lost 2 bases and J lost 2 bases. This specimen consisted of PBMCs, mostly from graft donor cells, obtained 360 days after TCRalphabeta/CD19-depleted stem cell transplant. The TCR comes from a boy under two years old who had a stem cell transplant for SCID, so the T cells may come from the graft donor. The rearrangement links TRBV20-1 to TRBJ2-5; 8 bases are a match to TRBD2. The CDR3 protein is CSARTASGQETQYF. The CDR3 DNA is TGCAGTGCTAGAACCGCTAGCGGGCAAGAGACCCAGTACTTC.